What follows are 8 T cell receptor beta chains derived from one specimen sequenced in a study of T cell repertoires in cytomegalovirus infection. One entry per CDR3 protein results from TCRdb running MiXCR on the reads. The data hold roughly 250,000 distinct CDR3 sequences, with 10% to 15% observed a single time. Sequences were obtained from PBMCs. These receptors were obtained from a human donor in good health (CMV status not recorded). Some clones in this sample may be carry-over from other donors' samples.

This clonotype was recorded a few times. The genes are TRBV28 and TRBJ2-3; D is possibly TRBD1 (5 bases). Trimming cost V 4 bases and J 0 bases, with 17 bases left between them. This CDR3 has 17 residues. Germline-derived CDR1 and CDR2 are MDHEN and SYDVKM. The CDR3: CASSSPGAGSSTDTQYF. The CDR3 DNA follows: TGTGCCAGCAGTTCCCCTGGTGCAGGGTCTAGCACAGATACGCAGTATTTT.

This clonotype was recorded a few times. The genes are TRBV2 and TRBJ2-5; D unresolved. The CDR3 covers 10 residues. Germline CDR1 SNHLY, CDR2 FYNNEI. V lost 4 bases to trimming and J lost 9 bases, with 6 bases between them. The CDR3: CASSVLAQYF. The CDR3 DNA sequence: TGTGCCAGCAGTGTCCTAGCCCAGTACTTC.

This clonotype was seen a few times. The rearrangement links TRBV6-2 or TRBV6-3 to TRBJ1-1, with D perhaps matching TRBD1 (5 bases). Between the trimmed V and J ends, which lost 0 bases and 0 bases, there was a span of 14 bases. The CDR3 consists of 17 residues. Per the germline V gene, CDR1 is MNHEY and CDR2 is SVGEGT. The CDR3 nucleotides are TGTGCCAGCAGTTACTCCAGACTAACAGGAGTGAACACTGAAGCTTTCTTT. Translating it yields CASSYSRLTGVNTEAFF.

This clonotype was seen repeatedly, ten times or more. V usage is TRBV10-3 and J usage is TRBJ2-3, with TRBD2 as a possible D gene (6 bases). Trimming removed 6 bases from V and 4 bases from J, with 8 bases in between. Germline V lookup: CDR1 ENHRY, CDR2 SYGVKD. This CDR3 has 12 amino acids. The CDR3 protein is CAIRGGADTQYF. DNA of the CDR3: TGTGCCATCAGGGGCGGGGCAGATACGCAGTATTTT.

This clonotype was seen many times. The chain joins TRBV7-2 to TRBJ1-6, with D possibly being TRBD1 (5 bases). The CDR3 is 15 amino acids. Germline V gives CDR1 SGHTA, CDR2 FQGNSA. The V end was cut by 1 base, the J end by 7 bases, with 11 bases between. CDR3 in amino acids: CASSLVAGQNSPLHF. CDR3 in DNA: TGTGCCAGCAGCTTAGTAGCAGGGCAAAATTCACCCCTCCACTTT. Filled out from reference TRBV7-2 and TRBJ1-6, the complete variable domain reads GAGVSQSPSNKVTEKGKDVELRCDPISGHTALYWYRQSLGQGLEFLIYFQGNSAPDKSGLPSDRFSAERTGGSVSTLTIQRTQQEDSAVYLCASSLVAGQNSPLHFGNGTRLTVT.

This clonotype has at least ten counts. The V call is TRBV7-2, the J call TRBJ1-2; D unclear. Per the germline V gene, CDR1 is SGHTA and CDR2 is FQGNSA. V shed 5 bases and J shed 8 bases, with 18 bases lying between them. This CDR3 spans 14 amino acids. As DNA, the CDR3 is TGTGCCAGCAGCCCACCTGGCGTACTCCTAGGCTACACCTTC. Its translation is CASSPPGVLLGYTF. Full variable domain (remainder filled in from reference TRBV7-2 and TRBJ1-2): GAGVSQSPSNKVTEKGKDVELRCDPISGHTALYWYRQSLGQGLEFLIYFQGNSAPDKSGLPSDRFSAERTGGSVSTLTIQRTQQEDSAVYLCASSPPGVLLGYTFGSGTRLTVV.

This clonotype appeared a few times. V gene TRBV4-3 combines with J gene TRBJ1-2, with 7 bases matching TRBD1. Germline lookup yields CDR1 LGHNA and CDR2 YSLEER. V lost 0 bases, J lost 4 bases, and 8 bases stayed unmatched. The CDR3 has 16 residues. The DNA of the CDR3 is TGCGCCAGCAGCCAAGACCTTAGACAGGGTCGCTATGGCTACACCTTC. Translating it yields CASSQDLRQGRYGYTF.

The chain recombines TRBV19 with TRBJ2-3, with D perhaps matching TRBD2 (6 bases). Germline V gene sequence: CDR1 LNHDA, CDR2 SQIVND (reference sequence). The CDR3 totals 15 residues. Trimming took off 9 bases at V and 5 bases at J, with 21 bases between the two ends. CDR3 nucleotides: TGTGCCAGCCGAAACACCGGGAGTGATGGAGATACGCAGTATTTT. Protein sequence: CASRNTGSDGDTQYF. Variable domain in full (rest from reference TRBV19 and TRBJ2-3): DGGITQSPKYLFRKEGQNVTLSCEQNLNHDAMYWYRQDPGQGLRLIYYSQIVNDFQKGDIAEGYSVSREKKESFPLTVTSAQKNPTAFYLCASRNTGSDGDTQYFGPGTRLTVL.